A selection of T cell receptor beta chains follows, all from one sample in a study of blood T cell repertoires in COVID-19. The table came from immunoSEQ multiplex PCR; TCRdb's copy has only in-frame clones and leaves some out. The sample shows roughly 250,000 clones, roughly 84% of them seen only once. Sequencing was carried out using peripheral blood. Source of these receptors: a man aged 45-60 years with active or convalescent COVID-19. CDR3s include the opening cysteine and the closing phenylalanine or tryptophan. A D gene is named only where the DNA matches it firmly. Not every row has a clone size; where given, it reads once, few, many or a size class.

D gene,clone size,J gene,V gene,CDR3 DNA,CDR3 protein
TRBD1,-,TRBJ2-2,TRBV5-1,TGCGCCAGCAGCTTGGGACAGGGGAACCCCGGGGAGCTGTTTTTT,CASSLGQGNPGELFF
TRBD2,few,TRBJ2-1,TRBV7-2,TGTGCCAGCAGCTTGCCAGCGGGGGCTGAGCAGTTCTTC,CASSLPAGAEQFF
-,-,TRBJ1-6,TRBV19,TGTGCCAGTAAATACAGAGACTACCCTAATTCACCCCTCCACTTT,CASKYRDYPNSPLHF
-,-,TRBJ1-2,TRBV30,TGTGCCTGGAGTCCAGGTCCCGCCTATGGCTACACCTTC,CAWSPGPAYGYTF
TRBD1,medium-sized,TRBJ1-5,TRBV30,TGTGCCTGGGAACAGGGGCGCAATCAGCCCCAGCATTTT,CAWEQGRNQPQHF
-,once,TRBJ2-1,TRBV12-3/TRBV12-4,TGTGCCAGCAGTTTAGGGGAGACCCCGCAGTTCTTC,CASSLGETPQFF
TRBD1,-,TRBJ2-1,TRBV29-1,TGCAGCGCCGGACAGGGGGCGGGCAATGAGCAGTTCTTC,CSAGQGAGNEQFF
-,-,TRBJ1-5,TRBV5-1,TGCGCCAGCAGCTTGGGGGGTGCGGGTAATCAGCCCCAGCATTTT,CASSLGGAGNQPQHF
TRBD2,once,TRBJ2-1,TRBV4-3,TGCGCCAGCAGCCAAATAGGAAGCGGGGGGTACAATGAGCAGTTCTTC,CASSQIGSGGYNEQFF
TRBD2,-,TRBJ2-5,TRBV7-9,TGTGCCAGCAGCTTATCTCTGGGGGGGCAAGAGACCCAGTACTTC,CASSLSLGGQETQYF
TRBD1,-,TRBJ1-6,TRBV5-6,TGTGCCAGCAGACAGGGGGGATCACCCCTCCACTTT,CASRQGGSPLHF
-,-,TRBJ2-2,TRBV6-6,TGTGCCAGCAGGCCGGGCGGGTTGGATACCGGGGAGCTGTTTTTT,CASRPGGLDTGELFF
-,-,TRBJ1-2,TRBV21-1,TGTGCCAGCAGCAGGTGGACAGTTTATGGCTACACCTTC,CASSRWTVYGYTF
-,-,TRBJ1-2,TRBV4-2,TGTGCCAGCAGCCAAGAAGTCCGTCGGTCTAACTATGGCTACACCTTC,CASSQEVRRSNYGYTF
TRBD2,-,TRBJ2-1,TRBV19,TGTGCCAGTAGTTGGAGCGGGGGGGACAATGAGCAGTTCTTC,CASSWSGGDNEQFF
TRBD2,-,TRBJ2-3,TRBV9,TGTGCCAGCAGCGTACGGGCGGGGGCAGATACGCAGTATTTT,CASSVRAGADTQYF
-,-,TRBJ2-7,TRBV6-5,TGTGCCAGCAACAGGTACTACGAGCAGTACTTC,CASNRYYEQYF
-,-,TRBJ1-2,TRBV11-2,TGTGCCAGCAGCTTAGATACGGTAAACGGCTACACCTTC,CASSLDTVNGYTF
TRBD1,many,TRBJ2-5,TRBV5-1,TGCGCCAGCAGCCACCACCGGACAGGGGGGAAGGTTGAGACCCAGTACTTC,CASSHHRTGGKVETQYF
TRBD1,few,TRBJ1-4,TRBV14,TGTGCCAGCAGCCAATTAGACAGGGGAGGAGAAAAACTGTTTTTT,CASSQLDRGGEKLFF
TRBD2,-,TRBJ2-5,TRBV19,TGTGCCAGTAGTATAGGAGTGAATAGCGGGGACCAAGAGACCCAGTACTTC,CASSIGVNSGDQETQYF
-,few,TRBJ1-1,TRBV19,TGTGCCAGTAGTATGAGGGTTTACGGTGAAGCTTTCTTT,CASSMRVYGEAFF
TRBD2,-,TRBJ2-1,TRBV5-1,TGCGCCAGCAGCTCGGGACTAGCGGCTTCCTACAATGAGCAGTTCTTC,CASSSGLAASYNEQFF
TRBD2,-,TRBJ2-3,TRBV7-3,TGTGCCAGCAGCCTTACGGCTAGCGGGGGAGTAGTAGATACGCAGTATTTT,CASSLTASGGVVDTQYF
-,once,TRBJ1-1,TRBV5-5,TGTGCCAGCAGCTTGGAGGCAGGAGGCACTGAAGCTTTCTTT,CASSLEAGGTEAFF
-,-,TRBJ1-2,TRBV19,TGTGCCAGGAGGAGGGCGGGTGGGGCCTATGGCTACACCTTC,CARRRAGGAYGYTF
TRBD1,-,TRBJ2-5,TRBV18,TGTGCCAGCTCGCCACAGGGGTTCGGGGAGACCCAGTACTTC,CASSPQGFGETQYF
TRBD1,once,TRBJ1-4,TRBV7-2,TGTGCCAGCAGCATGGGACAGGGAGAAAAACTGTTTTTT,CASSMGQGEKLFF
-,once,TRBJ2-1,TRBV5-4,TGTGCCAGCAGCTTGTACGCGGGGCAGAATGAGCAGTTCTTC,CASSLYAGQNEQFF
TRBD1,-,TRBJ2-3,TRBV9,TGTGCCAGCAGCGTAGGGACAGGTTTTGGGACAGATACGCAGTATTTT,CASSVGTGFGTDTQYF
TRBD1,-,TRBJ2-7,TRBV30,TGTGCCTGGGGGGGACAGCAGCAGTACTTC,CAWGGQQQYF
-,-,TRBJ1-5,TRBV2,TGTGCCAGCAGTCCTGGACGGGACAATCAGCCCCAGCATTTT,CASSPGRDNQPQHF
-,-,TRBJ2-7,TRBV18,TGTGCCAGCTCACCACAGGGGTTGGTGTACGAGCAGTACTTC,CASSPQGLVYEQYF
-,-,TRBJ2-7,TRBV4-2,TGTGCCAGCAGCCACCCTCAGGACGGGGGAGGTGGAGAGCAGTACTTC,CASSHPQDGGGGEQYF
-,few,TRBJ1-2,TRBV5-5,TGTGCCAGCAGCTTGGGCGGGTATGGCTACACCTTC,CASSLGGYGYTF
-,-,TRBJ2-3,TRBV6-2/TRBV6-3,TGTGCCAGCAGTTACCCCTACTGGGCCTCAAATAGAGATACGCAGTATTTT,CASSYPYWASNRDTQYF